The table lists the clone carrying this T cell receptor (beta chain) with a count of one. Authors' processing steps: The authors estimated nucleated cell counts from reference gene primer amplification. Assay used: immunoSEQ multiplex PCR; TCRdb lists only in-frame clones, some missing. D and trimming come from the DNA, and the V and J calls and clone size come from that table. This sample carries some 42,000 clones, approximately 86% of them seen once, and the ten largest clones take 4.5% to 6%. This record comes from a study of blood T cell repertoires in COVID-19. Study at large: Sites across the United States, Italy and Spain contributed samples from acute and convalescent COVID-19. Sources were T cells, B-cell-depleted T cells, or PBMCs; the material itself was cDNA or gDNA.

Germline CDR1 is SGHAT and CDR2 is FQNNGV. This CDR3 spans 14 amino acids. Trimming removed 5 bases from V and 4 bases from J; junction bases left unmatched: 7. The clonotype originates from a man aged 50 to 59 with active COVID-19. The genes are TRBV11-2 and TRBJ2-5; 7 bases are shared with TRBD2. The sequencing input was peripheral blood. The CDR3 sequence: CASSLGVAGETQYF. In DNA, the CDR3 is TGTGCCAGCAGCCTCGGGGTAGCGGGAGAGACCCAGTACTTC.